The 2 T cell receptor beta chains in this list originate from one sample, sequenced in a study of CD8 T cells in ankylosing spondylitis. Regarding the study as a whole: A TCR beta motif of fewer than ten highly homologous variants seemed to mark ankylosing spondylitis blood.

Which antigens these TCRs recognize remains unknown. Using its own MiXCR run on the 5' RACE reads, TCRdb lists one record per CDR3 protein. The table has around 770,000 distinct CDR3 sequences, 12% seen once. Specimen: blood, either unsorted or a sorted T cell fraction (not recorded which). These TCRs come from a male donor with ankylosing spondylitis.

The table lists this clonotype with many counts. The J gene is TRBJ2-7, the V gene TRBV18; D unresolved. There are 13 residues in the CDR3. V was pared by 3 bases and J by 6 bases, with 12 bases between. The germline CDR1 and CDR2 sequences are KGHSH and LQKENI. The CDR3 spells CASSPLDWSEQYF. DNA of the CDR3: TGTGCCAGCTCACCCCTGGATTGGAGCGAGCAGTACTTC.

The rearrangement uses TRBV7-2 and TRBJ1-6, with 11 bases that match TRBD1. V gave up 4 bases and J gave up 9 bases; unmatched junction bases: 5. Germline lookup yields CDR1 SGHTA and CDR2 FQGNSA. The CDR3 sequence is 15 residues long. CDR3 sequence reads: CASSSAGTGGSPLHF. Here the CDR3 DNA reads TGTGCCAGCAGCTCAGCCGGGACAGGGGGTTCACCCCTCCACTTT. The variable domain in full, with the rest retrieved from reference TRBV7-2 and TRBJ1-6, is GAGVSQSPSNKVTEKGKDVELRCDPISGHTALYWYRQSLGQGLEFLIYFQGNSAPDKSGLPSDRFSAERTGGSVSTLTIQRTQQEDSAVYLCASSSAGTGGSPLHFGNGTRLTVT.